This T cell receptor beta chain derives from a study of OX40 agonist ivuxolimab in advanced cancers. TCRdb keeps only in-frame clones here, not all; method: immunoSEQ multiplex PCR. In the table there are 28,000 or so clones, approximately 91% of which are singletons. The ends were cut back, 5 bases at V and 7 bases at J, with 17 bases in the middle. The length of the CDR3 is 15 residues. Germline lookup yields CDR1 SGHVS and CDR2 FNYEAQ. Points on this clone: What it recognizes is unknown.

Enrollment shut out patients with autoimmune disease history or systemic immunosuppression. General study findings and limits: Within 6 weeks, CD4+ and CD8+ blood T cells expanded clonally at 0.1 to 3.0 mg/kg. The 0.1-3.0 mg/kg partial responders had among the lowest clonal expansion.

The receptor was isolated from an adult with an advanced solid tumor such as melanoma, head and neck, liver or kidney cancer. The sequencing used CD4+ or CD8+ T cells sorted from blood, collected in a trial of the OX40 agonist ivuxolimab. V and J are TRBV7-6 and TRBJ2-2; D call uncertain. CDR3 residues: CASSPPVRGVGELFF. CDR3 coding DNA: TGTGCCAGCAGCCCCCCCGTCCGTGGGGTCGGGGAGCTGTTTTTT.